This T cell receptor (beta chain) derives from a study of blood T cells in healthy people across ages. Regarding the study as a whole: Per-million-T-cell TCR beta diversity fell roughly linearly with age. Higher diversity and more naive CD4+ cells were features of long-lived donors, compared to aged donors.

In germline, CDR1 is MNHEY, CDR2 SMNVEV (reference sequence). There are 14 residues in the CDR3. V shed 7 bases, J shed 10 bases, and the junction held 13 bases outside the gene matches. Through a sample-barcoded 5' primer and a J-beta primer mix, a second PCR was run for roughly 7 to 12 cycles. TCRdb processed the 5' RACE reads anew with MiXCR; each CDR3 protein has one entry. The sample lists approximately 700,000 distinct CDR3 sequences, about a third seen once, with approximately 15% in the top ten. Regarding this clonotype: What it recognizes is unknown. Being one base from a much bigger clone, this may be a read error.

The rearrangement uses TRBV27 and TRBJ2-1, with 7 bases fitting TRBD1. The specimen was blood. This TCR derives from a woman of 80 years or more in good health. The CDR3 nucleotides are TGTGCCAGCATTGGGCCCGGACAGGCCCGCGAGCAGTTCTTC. Translating it yields CASIGPGQAREQFF.